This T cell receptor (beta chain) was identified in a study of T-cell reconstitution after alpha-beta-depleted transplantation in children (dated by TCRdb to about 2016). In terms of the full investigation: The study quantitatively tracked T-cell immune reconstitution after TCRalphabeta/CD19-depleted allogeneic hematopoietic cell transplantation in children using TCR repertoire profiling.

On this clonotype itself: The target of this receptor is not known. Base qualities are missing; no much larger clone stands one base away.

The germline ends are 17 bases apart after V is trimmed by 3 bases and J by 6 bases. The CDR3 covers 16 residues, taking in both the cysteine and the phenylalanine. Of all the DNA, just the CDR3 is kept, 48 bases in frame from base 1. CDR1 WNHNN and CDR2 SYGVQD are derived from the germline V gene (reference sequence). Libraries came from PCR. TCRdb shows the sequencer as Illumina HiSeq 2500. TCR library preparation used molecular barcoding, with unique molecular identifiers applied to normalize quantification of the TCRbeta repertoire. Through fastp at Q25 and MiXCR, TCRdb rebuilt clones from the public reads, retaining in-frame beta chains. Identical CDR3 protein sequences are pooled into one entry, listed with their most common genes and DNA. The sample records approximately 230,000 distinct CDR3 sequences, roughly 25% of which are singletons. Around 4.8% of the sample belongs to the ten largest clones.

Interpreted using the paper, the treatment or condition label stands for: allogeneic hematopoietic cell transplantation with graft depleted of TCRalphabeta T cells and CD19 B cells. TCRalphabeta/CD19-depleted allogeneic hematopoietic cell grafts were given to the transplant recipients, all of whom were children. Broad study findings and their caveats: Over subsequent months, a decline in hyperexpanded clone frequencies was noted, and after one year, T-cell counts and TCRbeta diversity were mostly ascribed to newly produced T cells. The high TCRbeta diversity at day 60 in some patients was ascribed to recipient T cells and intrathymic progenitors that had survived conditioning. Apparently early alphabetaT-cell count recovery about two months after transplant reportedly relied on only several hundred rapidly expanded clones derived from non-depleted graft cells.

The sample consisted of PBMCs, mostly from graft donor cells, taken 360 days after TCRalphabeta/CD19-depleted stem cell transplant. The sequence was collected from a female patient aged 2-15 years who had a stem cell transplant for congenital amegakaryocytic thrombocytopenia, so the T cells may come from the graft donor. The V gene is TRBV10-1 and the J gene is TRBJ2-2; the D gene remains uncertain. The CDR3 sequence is CASSDWVPPYAGELFF. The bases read TGCGCCAGCAGTGACTGGGTGCCCCCCTACGCCGGGGAGCTGTTTTTT.